These 13 T cell receptor beta chains were sequenced from one sample in a study of spatial heterogeneity in lung cancer. Each CDR3 protein is one row after TCRdb ran MiXCR on the 5' RACE reads. This sample carries 30,000 to 40,000 distinct CDR3 sequences, approximately 3.1% of them seen once, and the ten largest clones take roughly 40%. Indicated time point: sample taken at primary tumor resection. Material: normal lung tissue next to the tumor, obtained at surgery. These receptors came from a male donor with early-stage non-small cell lung cancer.

This clonotype was observed at least ten times. V is TRBV12-3 or TRBV12-4 and J is TRBJ2-1; 8 nucleotides match TRBD1. V lost 6 bases, J lost 5 bases, and 12 bases stayed unmatched. The CDR3 spans 16 residues. The CDR3 here is CASSNNRDRRDNEQFF. CDR3 nucleotides: TGTGCCAGCAGCAATAACCGGGACAGGAGGGACAATGAGCAGTTCTTC.

This clonotype was detected only a few times. The chain recombines TRBV20-1 with TRBJ2-3; D gene unclear. V was clipped by 6 bases and J by 1 base, with 20 bases between them. This CDR3 is built from 16 residues. Germline CDR1 and CDR2: DFQATT and SNEGSKA (reference sequence). CDR3 sequence (DNA): TGCAGTGCCCCGGGCTGGATGCATCGGGGCACAGATACGCAGTATTTT. Translation: CSAPGWMHRGTDTQYF.

There are many counts of this clonotype. The chain joins TRBV20-1 to TRBJ2-5; 7 bases line up with TRBD2. Trimming removed 6 bases from V and 2 bases from J; junction bases left unmatched: 6. Per the germline V gene, CDR1 is DFQATT and CDR2 is SNEGSKA (reference sequence). The CDR3 extends over 13 amino acids. The CDR3 here is CSAIPGLQETQYF. CDR3 bases: TGCAGTGCAATCCCGGGACTACAAGAGACCCAGTACTTC.

At least ten counts were recorded for this clonotype. The chain links TRBV3-1 to TRBJ2-2, with D possibly TRBD1 on 6 matching bases. The CDR3 totals 11 residues. Germline V CDR1 and CDR2: LGHDT, YNNKEL (reference sequence). V lost 8 bases to trimming and J lost 7 bases, with 8 bases between them. This CDR3 reads CASGGHGELFF. CDR3 nucleotides: TGTGCCAGCGGGGGCCACGGGGAGCTGTTTTTT.

This clonotype was detected many times. V usage is TRBV29-1 and J usage is TRBJ2-1; TRBD1 matches at 9 bases. The germline CDR1 and CDR2 sequences are SQVTM and ANQGSEA. V lost 8 bases and J lost 4; bases outside the gene matches: 6. The CDR3 sequence is 13 residues long. CDR3 region: CSYGQGPYNEQFF. DNA for the CDR3: TGCAGCTACGGACAGGGGCCTTACAATGAGCAGTTCTTC.

The chain recombines TRBV20-1 with TRBJ2-5; the D gene is possibly TRBD2 (5 bases). Germline CDR1 and CDR2: DFQATT and SNEGSKA (reference sequence). The CDR3 is made up of 15 amino acids. V was cut by 2 bases and J by 1 base, with 14 bases left in between. The CDR3 spells CSARFSSGSQETQYF. The CDR3 DNA follows: TGCAGTGCTAGATTCTCTTCGGGGTCCCAAGAGACCCAGTACTTC.

This clonotype came up many times. This chain uses TRBV19 with TRBJ2-5; D is unresolved. CDR3 size: 15 residues. Trimming stripped 5 bases from V and 2 bases from J, with 15 bases between. Per germline, CDR1 LNHDA and CDR2 SQIVND (reference sequence). The CDR3 DNA follows: TGTGCCAGTAGTCCCCGCATCCGGCAGCAAGAGACCCAGTACTTC. Its translation is CASSPRIRQQETQYF.

This clonotype has at least ten counts. The chain uses TRBV27 and TRBJ2-2, with D perhaps TRBD1 (6 bases). V was cut by 2 bases and J by 5 bases, with 12 bases left in between. Germline CDR1 MNHEY, CDR2 SMNVEV (reference sequence). The CDR3 extends over 15 amino acids. The CDR3 sequence is CASSLAQGWTGELFF. CDR3 DNA sequence: TGTGCCAGCAGTTTAGCGCAGGGGTGGACCGGGGAGCTGTTTTTT.

This clonotype has ten or more counts. V gene TRBV7-9 combines with J gene TRBJ2-3, with D perhaps matching TRBD2 (6 bases). Looked up from germline, CDR1 is SEHNR and CDR2 is FQNEAQ (reference sequence). The CDR3 covers 19 residues. V was cut by 4 bases and J by 2 bases, with 25 bases left in between. The CDR3: CASSSTRVAASAFTDTQYF. The DNA of the CDR3 is TGTGCCAGCAGCTCGACCCGAGTCGCGGCTAGCGCTTTCACAGATACGCAGTATTTT.

This clonotype was recorded many times. The rearrangement joins TRBV12-3 or TRBV12-4 to TRBJ2-2; D is undetermined. The germline V and J ends were trimmed by 2 bases and 7 bases, with 5 bases remaining between them. This CDR3 is 12 amino acids long. The CDR3 here is CASSLQYGELFF. CDR3 DNA sequence: TGTGCCAGCAGTTTACAGTACGGGGAGCTGTTTTTT.

Ten or more counts support this clonotype. The chain links TRBV27 to TRBJ2-7, with D tentatively TRBD2 (5 bases). The CDR3 length is 15 residues. Germline CDR1 reads MNHEY; CDR2 reads SMNVEV (reference sequence). V was shortened by 6 bases and J by 0 bases, with 15 bases between the two germline ends. CDR3 in DNA: TGTGCCAGCAGACCACTAGTTGTGGGCTCCTACGAGCAGTACTTC. Protein: CASRPLVVGSYEQYF.

This clonotype was found many times. V and J are TRBV7-8 and TRBJ2-5; 7 nucleotides align to TRBD1. The germline V gene has CDR1 SGHVS and CDR2 FQNEAQ. There are 14 residues in the CDR3. The J segment lost 4 bases and the V segment lost 2 bases, leaving 4 bases of the junction unmatched. This chain's CDR3 is CASSLRGGVETQYF. The CDR3 DNA sequence: TGTGCCAGCAGCTTAAGAGGGGGCGTAGAGACCCAGTACTTC.

Many counts were recorded for this clonotype. The genes are TRBV12-3 or TRBV12-4 and TRBJ1-5; no firm D call. Deletions cut 3 bases from V and 6 bases from J, with 6 bases between. This CDR3 is 12 amino acids long. CDR3 bases: TGTGCCAGCAGTTTCGGGTCTCAGCCCCAGCATTTT. It yields the protein CASSFGSQPQHF.